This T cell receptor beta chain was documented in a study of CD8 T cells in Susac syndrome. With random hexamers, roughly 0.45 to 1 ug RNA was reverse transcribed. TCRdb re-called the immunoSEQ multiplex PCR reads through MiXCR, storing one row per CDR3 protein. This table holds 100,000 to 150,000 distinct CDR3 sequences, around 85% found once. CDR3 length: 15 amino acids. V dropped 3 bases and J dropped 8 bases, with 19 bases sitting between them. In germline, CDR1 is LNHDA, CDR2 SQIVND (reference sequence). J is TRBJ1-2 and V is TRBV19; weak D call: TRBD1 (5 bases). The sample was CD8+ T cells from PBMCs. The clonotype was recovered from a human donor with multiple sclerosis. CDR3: CASSIGGDPLWGYTF. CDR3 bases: TGTGCCAGTAGTATCGGCGGGGACCCTTTATGGGGCTACACCTTC.